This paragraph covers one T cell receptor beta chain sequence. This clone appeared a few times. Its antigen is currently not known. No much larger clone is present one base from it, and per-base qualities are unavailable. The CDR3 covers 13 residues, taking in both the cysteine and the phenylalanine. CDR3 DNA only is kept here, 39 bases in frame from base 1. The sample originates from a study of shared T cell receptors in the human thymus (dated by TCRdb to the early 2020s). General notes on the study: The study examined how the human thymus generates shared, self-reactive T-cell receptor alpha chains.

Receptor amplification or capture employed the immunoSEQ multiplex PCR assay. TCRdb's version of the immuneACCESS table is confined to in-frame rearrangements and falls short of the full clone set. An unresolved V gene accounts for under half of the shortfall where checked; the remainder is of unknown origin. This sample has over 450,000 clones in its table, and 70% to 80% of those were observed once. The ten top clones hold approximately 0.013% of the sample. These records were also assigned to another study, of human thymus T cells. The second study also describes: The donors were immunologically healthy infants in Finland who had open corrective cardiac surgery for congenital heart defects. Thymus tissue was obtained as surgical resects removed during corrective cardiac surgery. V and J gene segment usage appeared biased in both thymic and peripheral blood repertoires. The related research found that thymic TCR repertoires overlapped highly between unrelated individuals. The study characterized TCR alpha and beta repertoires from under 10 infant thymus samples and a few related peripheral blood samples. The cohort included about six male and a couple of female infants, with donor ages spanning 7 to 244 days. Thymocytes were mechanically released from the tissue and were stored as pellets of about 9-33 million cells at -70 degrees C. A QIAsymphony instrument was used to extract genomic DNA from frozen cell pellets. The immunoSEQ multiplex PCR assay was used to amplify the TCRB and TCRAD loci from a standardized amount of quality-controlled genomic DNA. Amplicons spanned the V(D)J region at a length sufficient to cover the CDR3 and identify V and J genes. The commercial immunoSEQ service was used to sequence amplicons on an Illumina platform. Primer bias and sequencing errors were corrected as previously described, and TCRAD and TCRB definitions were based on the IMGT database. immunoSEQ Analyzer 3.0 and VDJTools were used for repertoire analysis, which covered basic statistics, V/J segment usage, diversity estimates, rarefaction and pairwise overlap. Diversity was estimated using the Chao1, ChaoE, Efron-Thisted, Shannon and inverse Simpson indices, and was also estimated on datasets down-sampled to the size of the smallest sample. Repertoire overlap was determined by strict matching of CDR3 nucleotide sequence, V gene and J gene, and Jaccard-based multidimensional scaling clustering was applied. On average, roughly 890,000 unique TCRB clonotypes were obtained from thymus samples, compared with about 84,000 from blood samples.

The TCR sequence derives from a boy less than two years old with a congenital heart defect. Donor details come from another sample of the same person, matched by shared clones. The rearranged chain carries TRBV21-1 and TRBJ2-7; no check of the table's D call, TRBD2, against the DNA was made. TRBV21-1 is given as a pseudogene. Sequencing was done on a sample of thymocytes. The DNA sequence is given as TGTGCCAGCAGCATCCCTCCTACCTACGAGCAGTACTTC. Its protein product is CASSIPPTYEQYF.